The clone carrying this T cell receptor (beta chain) was recorded a few times. The antigen is undetermined. The primer mix had 60 Vbeta and 13 Jbeta primers. The assay was immunoSEQ multiplex PCR, and TCRdb's table has in-frame clones only and misses some. This table has about 200,000 clones, about 88% appearing once. The data belong to a study of cytomegalovirus exposure and HLA in healthy donors. Regarding the study as a whole: Researchers reported from a later analysis that most CMV-associated TCR beta chains appeared HLA-restricted. When the data were analyzed later, several of the most significant clusters appeared to be linked to common viral pathogens. Researchers reportedly found TCR beta sequences accurately predicted most subjects' HLA-A and HLA-B alleles.

The CDR3 consists of 14 residues. Germline V gene data show CDR1 as SGHTA and CDR2 as FQGTGA. The V segment lost 5 bases and the J segment 8 bases; nucleotides outside the gene matches: 9. The sequencing sample was made of PBMCs. This sequence was found in a woman aged 25 to 39 in good health and CMV-seronegative. V gene TRBV7-3 combines with J gene TRBJ2-1; 7 nucleotides agree with TRBD1. This CDR3 reads CASSPQTGDDEQFF. The CDR3 nucleotides are TGTGCCAGCAGCCCCCAAACAGGGGACGATGAGCAGTTCTTC.